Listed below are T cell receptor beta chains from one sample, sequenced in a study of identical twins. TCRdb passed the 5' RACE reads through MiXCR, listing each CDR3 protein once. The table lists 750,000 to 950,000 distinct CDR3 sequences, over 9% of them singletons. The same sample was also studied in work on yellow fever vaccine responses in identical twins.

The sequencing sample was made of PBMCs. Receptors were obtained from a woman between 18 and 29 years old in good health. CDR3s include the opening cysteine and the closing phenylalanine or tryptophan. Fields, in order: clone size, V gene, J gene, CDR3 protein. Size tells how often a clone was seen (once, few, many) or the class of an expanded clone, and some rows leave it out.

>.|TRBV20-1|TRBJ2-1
CSAREGTSGSTLYNEQFF
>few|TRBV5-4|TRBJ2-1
CASSLTPGGNEQFF
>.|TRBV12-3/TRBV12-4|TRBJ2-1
CASSSSSGGLSYNEQFF
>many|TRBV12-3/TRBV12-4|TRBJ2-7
CASTSRLGPYEQYF
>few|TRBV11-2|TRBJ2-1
CASSFRASRSSYNEQFF
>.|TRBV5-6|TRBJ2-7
CASSVWGISYEQYF
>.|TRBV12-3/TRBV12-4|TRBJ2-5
CASSTRIETQYF
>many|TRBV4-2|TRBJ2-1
CASSQGESGRANEQFF
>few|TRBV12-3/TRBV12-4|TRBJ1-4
CASSLYSDEKLFF
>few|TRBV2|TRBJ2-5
CASSAGTSGGGETQYF
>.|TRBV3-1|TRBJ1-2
CASSLDSLGGYGYTF
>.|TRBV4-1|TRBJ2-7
CASSQIPNSGRLSEQYF
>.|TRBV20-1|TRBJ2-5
CSARPPGGARETQYF
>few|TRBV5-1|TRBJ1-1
CASTDGTGKNTEAFF
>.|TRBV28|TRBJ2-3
CASSLLQLGRDTDTQYF
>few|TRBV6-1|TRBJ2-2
CASMGTGVSGELFF
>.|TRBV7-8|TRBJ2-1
CASSPRAAYSRDEQFF
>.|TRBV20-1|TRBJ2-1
CSAVHQKPTSGKGSYNEQFF
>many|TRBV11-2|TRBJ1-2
CASSLARTNDYGYTF
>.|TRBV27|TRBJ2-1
CASSPVGQPQFF